This T cell receptor beta chain was documented in a study of T cells expressing NK-cell markers. Study background: HCMV seropositivity marked most of the eight sequenced donors; one was seronegative.

Production of TCR beta cDNA relied on 5'RACE template switching with UMIs. TCRdb re-called the 5' RACE reads and catalogs CDR3 proteins one per entry, DNA excluded. The sample includes 140,000 or so distinct CDR3 sequences. With respect to this clonotype: Its antigen is currently unknown.

From germline, CDR1 is DFQATT and CDR2 SNEGSKA (reference sequence). CDR3 length: 15 residues. General study points: Similarly, these clonotypes led the CD3+CD56-NKG2C+ fraction as well in four donors.

The TCR comes from a man younger than 35 in good health. The gene calls are TRBV20-1 and TRBJ2-4; TCRdb picks TRBD2, but there is no DNA to check that call. The sample taken for sequencing was blood T cells: a sorted CD56 or NKG2C T cell subset, CD4+ or CD8+ T cells, or bulk PBMC T cells (not recorded which). CDR3 amino acids: CSAPTTSGIGNIQYF.